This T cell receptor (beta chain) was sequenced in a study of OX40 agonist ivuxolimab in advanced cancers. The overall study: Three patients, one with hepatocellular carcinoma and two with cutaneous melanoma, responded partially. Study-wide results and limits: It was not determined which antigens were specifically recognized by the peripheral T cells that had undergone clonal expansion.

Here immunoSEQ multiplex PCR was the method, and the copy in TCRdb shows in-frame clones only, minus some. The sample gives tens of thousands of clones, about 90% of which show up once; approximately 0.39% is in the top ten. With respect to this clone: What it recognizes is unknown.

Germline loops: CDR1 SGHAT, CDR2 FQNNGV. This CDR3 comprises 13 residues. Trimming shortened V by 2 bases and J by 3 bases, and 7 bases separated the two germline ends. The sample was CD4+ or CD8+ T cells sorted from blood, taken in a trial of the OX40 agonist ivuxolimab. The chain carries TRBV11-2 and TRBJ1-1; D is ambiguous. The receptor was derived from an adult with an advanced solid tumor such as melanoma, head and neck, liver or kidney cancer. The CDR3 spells CASSLSVDTEAFF. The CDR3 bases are TGTGCCAGCAGCTTATCAGTCGACACTGAAGCTTTCTTT. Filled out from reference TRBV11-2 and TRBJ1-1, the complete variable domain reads EAGVAQSPRYKIIEKRQSVAFWCNPISGHATLYWYQQILGQGPKLLIQFQNNGVVDDSQLPKDRFSAERLKGVDSTLKIQPAKLEDSAVYLCASSLSVDTEAFFGQGTRLTVV.